A single sample gave rise to the 21 T cell receptor beta chains below, sequenced in a study of blood T cell repertoires in COVID-19. TCRdb's copy holds only in-frame clones and misses some; the assay was immunoSEQ multiplex PCR. The data show under 200,000 clones, about 89% seen once. Sequencing input: peripheral blood. The receptors derive from an older man with acute or convalescent COVID-19.

The rearrangement uses TRBV4-3 and TRBJ2-3; D perhaps matches TRBD2 (5 bases). Deletions cut 0 bases from V and 0 bases from J, with 10 bases between. This CDR3 region has 16 residues. CDR1 LGHNA and CDR2 YSLEER come from the germline V gene. CDR3 in amino acids: CASSQDWGVSTDTQYF. CDR3 sequence (DNA): TGCGCCAGCAGCCAAGATTGGGGAGTTAGCACAGATACGCAGTATTTT.

This clone was recorded once. The gene calls are TRBV9 and TRBJ1-4; D perhaps matches TRBD1 (5 bases). V dropped 4 bases and J dropped 1 base, with 8 bases sitting between them. Germline-derived CDR1 and CDR2 are SGDLS and YYNGEE. The CDR3 runs to 14 residues. DNA of the CDR3: TGTGCCAGCAGCCCAAGGGGAACTAATGAAAAACTGTTTTTT. It encodes CASSPRGTNEKLFF.

The gene calls are TRBV30 and TRBJ1-3; D remains ambiguous. Trimming removed 0 bases from V and 4 bases from J, with 7 bases in between. The CDR3 runs 13 residues. Looked up from germline, CDR1 is GTSNPN and CDR2 is SVGIG (reference sequence). The CDR3 DNA is TGTGCCTGGAGTGTGGGCCCAGGAAACACCATATATTTT. Its translation is CAWSVGPGNTIYF.

J is TRBJ2-7 and V is TRBV12-3 or TRBV12-4, with 11 bases lining up with TRBD1. V dropped 8 bases and J dropped 6; count of bases not matched to a gene: 6. This CDR3 contains 13 residues. DNA of the CDR3: TGTGCCAGCGGCGGACAGGGGGCCCGCGAGCAGTACTTC. Encoded protein: CASGGQGAREQYF.

The J gene is TRBJ2-3, the V gene TRBV27, with TRBD2 as a possible D gene (7 bases). The CDR3 is made up of 15 amino acids. Germline V gives CDR1 MNHEY, CDR2 SMNVEV (reference sequence). Trimming took off 4 bases at V and 4 bases at J, with 15 bases between the two ends. The CDR3 nucleotides read TGTGCCAGCAGTTCGTGGGGGGCGGGGGCAGATACGCAGTATTTT. Translation: CASSSWGAGADTQYF.

V usage is TRBV19 and J usage is TRBJ1-2, with 7 bases aligning to TRBD1. With V trimmed by 4 bases and J by 4 bases, 6 bases remained unmatched. CDR3 length equals 14 residues. Germline loops: CDR1 LNHDA, CDR2 SQIVND (reference sequence). The CDR3 region has the DNA TGTGCCAGTAGTAGAGAGGACAGGACCTATGGCTACACCTTC. This encodes CASSREDRTYGYTF.

A few counts support this clone. The gene calls are TRBV6-5 and TRBJ1-2; no definite D call. V lost 4 bases to trimming and J lost 9 bases, with 18 bases between them. Germline values: CDR1 MNHEY, CDR2 SVGAGI. The CDR3 contains 14 residues. Written as DNA, the CDR3 is TGTGCCAGCAGTTGGACCTTTGAGGGAGGAAGCTACACCTTC. This gives the protein CASSWTFEGGSYTF.

V gene TRBV9 combines with J gene TRBJ2-6; D is perhaps TRBD2 (5 bases). Germline V gene data show CDR1 as SGDLS and CDR2 as YYNGEE. Trimming pared 0 bases from V and 6 bases from J, leaving 13 bases between. The CDR3 runs 16 residues. This CDR3 is CASSVAPGIEANVLTF. For the CDR3, the DNA is TGTGCCAGCAGCGTAGCACCGGGGATAGAGGCCAACGTCCTGACTTTC.

The chain is built from TRBV9 and TRBJ2-4; TRBD1 might be the D (6 bases). The CDR3 contains 14 residues. From germline, CDR1 is SGDLS and CDR2 YYNGEE. Between the trimmed V and J ends, which lost 2 bases and 2 bases, there was a span of 8 bases. CDR3 sequence reads: CASSVGATKNIQYF. Written as DNA, the CDR3 is TGTGCCAGCAGCGTGGGGGCTACCAAAAACATTCAGTACTTC.

This clone was recorded only once. The chain links TRBV6-5 to TRBJ1-5; the D gene is possibly TRBD1 (6 bases). CDR1 MNHEY and CDR2 SVGAGI come from the germline V gene. The CDR3 contains 14 residues. The V and J ends lost 6 bases and 0 bases respectively, with 9 bases between them. This CDR3 is CASRSGASNQPQHF. The CDR3 coding sequence is TGTGCCAGCAGGTCAGGGGCTAGCAATCAGCCCCAGCATTTT.

The CDR3 here is CASSKLEGLSYEQYF. The DNA for the CDR3 is TGTGCCAGTAGTAAATTGGAAGGACTCTCCTACGAGCAGTACTTC. The chain is built from TRBV19 and TRBJ2-7, with a possible D match to TRBD2 (5 bases). V was shortened by 4 bases and J by 0 bases, with 13 bases between the two germline ends. Germline V gene data show CDR1 as LNHDA and CDR2 as SQIVND (reference sequence). CDR3 size: 15 residues.

The chain has TRBV10-3 and TRBJ2-1; perhaps TRBD2 as D (6 bases). The length of the CDR3 is 12 residues. Trimming took off 10 bases at V and 8 bases at J, with 15 bases between the two ends. The germline gives CDR1 ENHRY, CDR2 SYGVKD. CDR3 bases: TGTGCCAATGCTCGGGACTTGGATGAGCAGTTCTTC. It specifies CANARDLDEQFF.

This chain joins TRBV2 and TRBJ1-1; 7 nucleotides agree with TRBD1. Unmatched junction bases numbered 10, after V lost 8 bases and J lost 10 bases. CDR3 length: 12 residues. CDR1 and CDR2 from the germline V gene are SNHLY and FYNNEI. CDR3 amino acids: CASQTGIRRAFF. The CDR3 coding sequence is TGTGCCAGCCAGACAGGGATCCGTCGAGCTTTCTTT.

This chain uses TRBV19 with TRBJ1-4; no reliable D call. The CDR3 has 13 residues. The germline CDR1 and CDR2 sequences are LNHDA and SQIVND (reference sequence). V gave up 5 bases and J gave up 8 bases, with 12 bases separating them. The CDR3 DNA reads as TGTGCCAGTAGTTCCCCCCCACAGGAAAAACTGTTTTTT. The encoded protein is CASSSPPQEKLFF.

This chain joins TRBV7-9 and TRBJ1-2; 7 nucleotides line up with TRBD1. The CDR3 spans 13 residues. With 6 bases clipped from V and 5 bases from J, the junction kept 6 bases outside the gene matches. Looked up from germline, CDR1 is SEHNR and CDR2 is FQNEAQ (reference sequence). The CDR3 loop reads CASRRDSPYGYTF. The CDR3 DNA sequence: TGTGCCAGCAGACGGGACAGCCCTTATGGCTACACCTTC.

This clone came up once. The J gene is TRBJ1-4, the V gene TRBV11-2, with 9 bases matching TRBD1. Germline V gene lookup returns CDR1 SGHAT and CDR2 FQNNGV. The V and J ends lost 5 bases and 6 bases, in that order; junction bases with no gene match: 10. The CDR3 is made up of 16 amino acids. Written as DNA, the CDR3 is TGTGCCAGCAGCACTGATCGAGGACAGGGGTATGAAAAACTGTTTTTT. It codes for CASSTDRGQGYEKLFF.

The CDR3 is CASTILPGNGYTF. Written as DNA, the CDR3 is TGTGCCAGCACCATCCTGCCAGGGAATGGCTACACCTTC. V gene TRBV2 combines with J gene TRBJ1-2; weak D call: TRBD1 (5 bases). Trimming pared 7 bases from V and 6 bases from J, leaving 15 bases between. Per the germline V gene, CDR1 is SNHLY and CDR2 is FYNNEI. The CDR3 has 13 amino acids.

The chain has TRBV28 and TRBJ1-3; D might be TRBD1 (6 bases). The CDR3 spans 15 residues. Germline V gene lookup returns CDR1 MDHEN and CDR2 SYDVKM. The V and J ends lost 5 bases and 0 bases respectively, with 11 bases between them. The CDR3 spells CASSDGTLSGNTIYF. As DNA, the CDR3 is TGTGCCAGCAGTGACGGGACACTCTCTGGAAACACCATATATTTT.

The rearrangement links TRBV9 to TRBJ2-6, with D tentatively TRBD2 (5 bases). The germline V gene encodes CDR1 SGDLS and CDR2 YYNGEE. The CDR3 is made up of 15 amino acids. V lost 0 bases, J lost 2 bases, and 6 bases lay in between. CDR3 sequence (DNA): TGTGCCAGCAGCGTAGCCGGGGCTGGGGCCAACGTCCTGACTTTC. Translated: CASSVAGAGANVLTF.

J is TRBJ2-1 and V is TRBV7-2; 8 nucleotides match TRBD1. The CDR3 spans 15 residues. Unmatched junction bases numbered 8, after V lost 4 bases and J lost 6 bases. CDR1 SGHTA and CDR2 FQGNSA come from the germline V gene. The CDR3 loop reads CASSYGQGGGNEQFF. The CDR3 bases are TGTGCCAGCAGCTATGGACAGGGAGGAGGCAATGAGCAGTTCTTC.

In this sample, this clone turned up once. The V and J genes are TRBV4-1 and TRBJ2-3; D call uncertain. Germline lookup yields CDR1 MGHRA and CDR2 YSYEKL. Trimming shortened V by 3 bases and J by 0 bases, and 10 bases separated the two germline ends. The CDR3 has 15 amino acids. CDR3 region: CASSQVQTSTDTQYF. For the CDR3, the DNA is TGCGCCAGCAGCCAGGTCCAGACTAGCACAGATACGCAGTATTTT.